The next 22 T cell receptor beta chains were all read from a single sample in a study of patients and donors after allogeneic stem cell transplantation. Each CDR3 protein is one row after TCRdb ran MiXCR on the RT-PCR reads. The profile shows approximately 160,000 distinct CDR3 sequences, approximately 30% of them singletons. Input material: blood, either unsorted or a sorted T cell fraction (not recorded which). The receptor source for this set is a human donor who was either an allogeneic HSCT recipient or a stem cell or donor lymphocyte infusion donor (not recorded which). It is not recorded whose cells these are; they may come from a transplant donor.

The chain links TRBV6-2 or TRBV6-3 to TRBJ1-2; 7 positions match TRBD1. The CDR3 has 16 residues. Germline CDR1 and CDR2: MNHEY and SVGEGT. V lost 6 bases to trimming and J lost 9 bases; unmatched junction nucleotides: 19. The CDR3 sequence is CASSPLEGAFLHRYTF. In nucleotides, the CDR3 is TGTGCCAGCAGCCCCCTGGAGGGGGCCTTTTTGCATCGCTACACCTTC.

There are a few counts of this clonotype. The chain carries TRBV18 and TRBJ1-6; a weak D match, TRBD1 (6 bases). This CDR3 region has 15 residues. Trimming took 5 bases from V and 5 from J, leaving 13 bases between them. Per germline, CDR1 KGHSH and CDR2 LQKENI. The CDR3 here is CASSARQENNSPLHF. CDR3 DNA sequence: TGTGCCAGCTCAGCCCGACAGGAGAATAATTCACCCCTCCACTTT.

The V and J genes are TRBV20-1 and TRBJ2-7; no clear D gene. Trimming pared 5 bases from V and 2 bases from J, leaving 13 bases between. Germline CDR1 DFQATT, CDR2 SNEGSKA (reference sequence). The CDR3 contains 13 residues. The CDR3 loop is CSAGFLGAYEQYF. DNA for the CDR3: TGCAGTGCTGGATTCCTTGGGGCCTACGAGCAGTACTTC.

In its sample, this clonotype was seen a few times. The chain has TRBV5-1 and TRBJ1-1; no reliable D call. Trimming cost V 6 bases and J 11 bases, with 23 bases left between them. This CDR3 comprises 14 residues. Germline values: CDR1 SGHRS, CDR2 YFSETQ. The CDR3 loop is CASNGEGSLPLAFF. In nucleotides, the CDR3 is TGCGCCAGCAACGGGGAGGGAAGTCTCCCGTTGGCTTTCTTT.

This chain joins TRBV11-1 and TRBJ2-7; 7 bases line up with TRBD2. The CDR3 is 14 residues long. With V trimmed by 3 bases and J by 3 bases, 5 bases remained unmatched. Germline V gives CDR1 SGHAT, CDR2 FQDESV (reference sequence). Written as DNA, the CDR3 is TGTGCCAGCAGCTTCGGCGGGAGAAACTACGAGCAGTACTTC. Translating gives CASSFGGRNYEQYF. Full variable domain (outside the CDR3, taken from reference TRBV11-1 and TRBJ2-7): EAEVAQSPRYKITEKSQAVAFWCDPISGHATLYWYRQILGQGPELLVQFQDESVVDDSQLPKDRFSAERLKGVDSTLKIQPAELGDSAMYLCASSFGGRNYEQYFGPGTRLTVT.

This chain links TRBV20-1 with TRBJ2-7; 7 nucleotides match TRBD2. The CDR3 runs 15 residues. The germline gives CDR1 DFQATT, CDR2 SNEGSKA (reference sequence). Trimming at V came to 0 bases and at J to 4 bases, leaving 9 bases not matched to a gene. The CDR3 DNA reads as TGCAGTGCTAGAGATCTTGGACTAGTCCCTTACGAGCAGTACTTC. Protein: CSARDLGLVPYEQYF.

The table lists this clonotype with a few counts. V is TRBV6-5 and J is TRBJ1-1, with 7 bases matching TRBD1. V lost 0 bases to trimming and J lost 3 bases; unmatched junction nucleotides: 4. The CDR3 contains 15 residues. Germline V gives CDR1 MNHEY, CDR2 SVGAGI. The CDR3 region is CASSYSYRGDTEAFF. The CDR3 region has the DNA TGTGCCAGCAGTTACTCGTACAGGGGCGACACTGAAGCTTTCTTT.

This clonotype was recorded a few times. The chain combines TRBV20-1 with TRBJ1-1, with a possible D match to TRBD1 (6 bases). This CDR3 comprises 13 residues. CDR1 and CDR2 (germline): DFQATT, SNEGSKA (reference sequence). V was pared by 6 bases and J by 3 bases, with 14 bases between. For the CDR3, the DNA is TGCAGTGCACGCCGGGACACCTACACTGAAGCTTTCTTT. It is translated as CSARRDTYTEAFF.

This clonotype was recorded many times. This chain connects TRBV29-1 to TRBJ2-3; 7 nucleotides agree with TRBD1. Germline CDR1 is SQVTM and CDR2 is ANQGSEA. This CDR3 comprises 14 residues. With 6 bases clipped from V and 1 base from J, the junction kept 7 bases outside the gene matches. CDR3 nucleotides: TGCAGCGTCGCCGGGACAGTGGGCACAGATACGCAGTATTTT. Translated, it gives CSVAGTVGTDTQYF.

This clonotype has a handful of counts. J is TRBJ2-5 and V is TRBV4-3, with 11 bases aligning to TRBD2. The V segment lost 4 bases and the J segment 4 bases; nucleotides outside the gene matches: 2. Germline values: CDR1 LGHNA, CDR2 YSLEER. CDR3 length: 14 amino acids. CDR3 amino acids: CASSLGLAAETQYF. The DNA of the CDR3 is TGCGCCAGCAGCCTGGGACTAGCGGCAGAGACCCAGTACTTC.

The chain is built from TRBV4-2 and TRBJ2-7, with 8 bases matching TRBD1. In germline, CDR1 is LGHNA, CDR2 YNFKEQ. V lost 3 bases and J lost 2; bases outside the gene matches: 6. The CDR3 is 15 residues long. The CDR3, as DNA: TGTGCCAGCAGCCATTCCGGGACAGGCACCTACGAGCAGTACTTC. The encoded protein is CASSHSGTGTYEQYF.

This clonotype showed up just a few times. The chain recombines TRBV6-6 with TRBJ1-1; D gene ambiguous. CDR3 length: 12 amino acids. Trimming removed 6 bases from V and 4 bases from J, with 9 bases in between. From germline, CDR1 is MNHNY and CDR2 SVGAGI (reference sequence). In DNA form, the CDR3 reads TGTGCCAGCAGCCCGAGCGGCACTGAAGCTTTCTTT. It codes for CASSPSGTEAFF.

This clonotype showed up many times. The J gene is TRBJ1-2, the V gene TRBV7-9; D unresolved. Germline V gene sequence: CDR1 SEHNR, CDR2 FQNEAQ (reference sequence). The CDR3 is 13 amino acids. V lost 1 base to trimming and J lost 9 bases, with 12 bases between them. CDR3 loop: CASSLGWDMSYTF. DNA for the CDR3: TGTGCCAGCAGCTTAGGATGGGATATGAGCTACACCTTC.

The rearrangement joins TRBV7-3 to TRBJ2-5, with 12 positions matching TRBD2. Germline CDR1 is SGHTA and CDR2 is FQGTGA. The trim removed 2 bases at V and 4 bases at J, leaving 2 bases unmatched. This CDR3 is built from 15 residues. The chain's CDR3 is CASSLGTSGRETQYF. The DNA of the CDR3 is TGTGCCAGCAGCTTAGGGACTAGCGGGCGAGAGACCCAGTACTTC.

This clonotype was seen at least ten times. The chain links TRBV12-3 or TRBV12-4 to TRBJ1-4; D gene unclear. V lost 2 bases and J lost 0, with 7 bases in between. This CDR3 contains 15 residues. CDR3 nucleotide sequence: TGTGCCAGCAGTTTACTCGGTGCAACTAATGAAAAACTGTTTTTT. Protein sequence: CASSLLGATNEKLFF.

This clonotype was picked up one time. This may be a read error, as it is one base from a much larger clone. The rearrangement uses TRBV6-2 or TRBV6-3 and TRBJ1-1, with 7 bases aligning to TRBD1. CDR3 length: 12 amino acids. Trimming removed 7 bases from V and 3 bases from J; junction bases left unmatched: 2. Germline CDR1 and CDR2: MNHEY and SVGEGT. The CDR3 spells CASTRGYTEAFF. The CDR3 nucleotides read TGTGCCAGCACCAGGGGGTACACTGAAGCTTTCTTT.

The V and J genes are TRBV19 and TRBJ2-1; possible D gene TRBD2, 6 bases. Trimming removed 6 bases from V and 9 bases from J, with 18 bases in between. Germline CDR1 is LNHDA and CDR2 is SQIVND (reference sequence). The CDR3 runs to 14 residues. The CDR3 DNA is TGTGCCAGTAGCCCCTTCCTAGCGACGGGTGAGCAGTTCTTC. Translation gives CASSPFLATGEQFF.

CDR3 in DNA: TGTGCCAGCAGCTTTACTTCCGGTTTCTATGGCTACACCTTC. Its protein is CASSFTSGFYGYTF. V and J are TRBV7-9 and TRBJ1-2; no reliable D call. V dropped 3 bases and J dropped 4 bases, with 12 bases sitting between them. The CDR3 is 14 residues long. CDR1 is SEHNR and CDR2 is FQNEAQ in the germline V gene (reference sequence).

This clonotype has more than one count but fewer than ten. The V and J genes are TRBV28 and TRBJ2-3; 8 bases are a match to TRBD2. The CDR3 has 18 amino acids. With V trimmed by 3 bases and J by 1 base, 12 bases remained unmatched. CDR1 and CDR2 (germline): MDHEN, SYDVKM. This CDR3 is CASSFARTSLSGTDTQYF. The CDR3 DNA reads as TGTGCCAGCAGTTTCGCGAGGACTAGCTTATCGGGCACAGATACGCAGTATTTT.

This clonotype has just a few counts. The V and J genes are TRBV29-1 and TRBJ1-3, with D maybe TRBD1 (5 bases). Germline values: CDR1 SQVTM, CDR2 ANQGSEA. This CDR3 has 12 residues. V was cut by 4 bases and J by 2 bases, with 6 bases left in between. The CDR3 sequence is CSVATAGNTIYF. CDR3 nucleotide sequence: TGCAGCGTTGCGACAGCTGGAAACACCATATATTTT. Combining the CDR3 with reference TRBV29-1 and TRBJ1-3 gives the whole variable domain SAVISQKPSRDICQRGTSLTIQCQVDSQVTMMFWYRQQPGQSLTLIATANQGSEATYESGFVIDKFPISRPNLTFSTLTVSNMSPEDSSIYLCSVATAGNTIYFGEGSWLTVV.

The chain couples TRBV20-1 to TRBJ2-3; D possibly uses TRBD1 or TRBD2 (5 bases each). Germline loops: CDR1 DFQATT, CDR2 SNEGSKA (reference sequence). CDR3 length equals 12 residues. The V gene lost 5 bases and the J gene lost 0 bases, with 6 bases spanning the gap. CDR3 nucleotide sequence: TGCAGTGCTTGGGACAGCACAGATACGCAGTATTTT. This encodes CSAWDSTDTQYF.

This clonotype was detected ten times or more. The CDR3 sequence: CASSSGQGIMNTEAFF. CDR3 sequence (DNA): TGTGCCAGCAGCTCGGGACAGGGGATAATGAACACTGAAGCTTTCTTT. The chain carries TRBV7-3 and TRBJ1-1, with 10 bases aligning to TRBD1. The CDR3 runs to 16 residues. The V gene's germline CDR1 is SGHTA and CDR2 FQGTGA. V trimming: 4 bases; J trimming: 0 bases; junction bases outside the gene matches: 5.